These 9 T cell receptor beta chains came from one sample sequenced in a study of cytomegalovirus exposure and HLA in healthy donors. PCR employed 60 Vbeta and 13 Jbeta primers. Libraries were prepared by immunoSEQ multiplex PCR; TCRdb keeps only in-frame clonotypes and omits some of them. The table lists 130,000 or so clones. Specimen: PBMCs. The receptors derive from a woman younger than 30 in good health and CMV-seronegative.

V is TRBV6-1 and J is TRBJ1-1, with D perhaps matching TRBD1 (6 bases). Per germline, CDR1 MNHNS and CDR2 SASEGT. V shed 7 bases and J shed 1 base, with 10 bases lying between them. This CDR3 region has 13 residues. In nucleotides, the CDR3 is TGTGCCAGCATTCGGACAGCGAACACTGAAGCTTTCTTT. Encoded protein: CASIRTANTEAFF.

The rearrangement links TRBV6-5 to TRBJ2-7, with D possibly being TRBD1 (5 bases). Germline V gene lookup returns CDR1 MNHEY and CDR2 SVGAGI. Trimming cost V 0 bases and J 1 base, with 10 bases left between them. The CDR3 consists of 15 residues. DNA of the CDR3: TGTGCCAGCAGTTACTCAGGGGAAGGGTCCTACGAGCAGTACTTC. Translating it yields CASSYSGEGSYEQYF.

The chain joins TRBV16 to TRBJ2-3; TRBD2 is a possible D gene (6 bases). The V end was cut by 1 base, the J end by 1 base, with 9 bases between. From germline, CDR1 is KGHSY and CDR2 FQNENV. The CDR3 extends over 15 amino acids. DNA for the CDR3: TGTGCCAGCAGCCAATGGGAGGTTGGCACAGATACGCAGTATTTT. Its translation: CASSQWEVGTDTQYF.

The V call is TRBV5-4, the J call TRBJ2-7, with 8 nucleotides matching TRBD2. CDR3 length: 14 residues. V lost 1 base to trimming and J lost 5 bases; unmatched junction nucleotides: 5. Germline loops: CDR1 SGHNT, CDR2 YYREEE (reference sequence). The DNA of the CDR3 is TGTGCCAGCAGCTTGCCTGTGCGGGGGGACGAGCAGTACTTC. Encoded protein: CASSLPVRGDEQYF.

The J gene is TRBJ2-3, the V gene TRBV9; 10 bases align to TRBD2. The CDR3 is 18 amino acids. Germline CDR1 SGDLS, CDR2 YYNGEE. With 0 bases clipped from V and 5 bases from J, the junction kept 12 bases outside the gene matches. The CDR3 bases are TGTGCCAGCAGCGTAGATCTAGCGGGAGAAGGATGGGGAGATACGCAGTATTTT. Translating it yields CASSVDLAGEGWGDTQYF.

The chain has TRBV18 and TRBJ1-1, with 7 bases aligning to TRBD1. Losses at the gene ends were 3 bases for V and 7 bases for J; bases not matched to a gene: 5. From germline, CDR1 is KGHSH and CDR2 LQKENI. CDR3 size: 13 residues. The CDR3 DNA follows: TGTGCCAGCTCACCGTCCGACAGGGATGAAGCTTTCTTT. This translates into CASSPSDRDEAFF.

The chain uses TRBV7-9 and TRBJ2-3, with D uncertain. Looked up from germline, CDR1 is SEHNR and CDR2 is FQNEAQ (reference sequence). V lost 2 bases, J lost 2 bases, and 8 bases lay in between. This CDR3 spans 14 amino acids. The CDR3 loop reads CASSLSAATDTQYF. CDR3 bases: TGTGCCAGCAGCTTATCTGCGGCCACAGATACGCAGTATTTT.

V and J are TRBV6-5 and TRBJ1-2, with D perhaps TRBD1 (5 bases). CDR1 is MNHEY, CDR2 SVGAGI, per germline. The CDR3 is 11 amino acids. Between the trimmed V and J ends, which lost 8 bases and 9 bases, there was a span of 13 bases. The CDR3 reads CASLGPDRYTF. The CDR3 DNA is TGTGCCAGCCTGGGGCCAGACCGCTACACCTTC.

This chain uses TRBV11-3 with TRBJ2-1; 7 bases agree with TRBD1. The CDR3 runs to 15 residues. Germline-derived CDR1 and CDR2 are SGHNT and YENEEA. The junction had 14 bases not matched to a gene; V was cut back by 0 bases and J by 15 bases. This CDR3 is CASSLDQGQASLPFF. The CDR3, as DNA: TGTGCCAGCAGCTTAGATCAAGGACAGGCCTCTCTCCCGTTCTTC.